The 9 T cell receptor beta chains below all came from one sample that was sequenced in a study of T cells after somatic rescue of genetic block. Sequencing was performed with immunoSEQ multiplex PCR; in TCRdb, only in-frame clones are kept and a portion is missing. Altogether about 15,000 clones are present, roughly two thirds being singletons, with the ten largest covering approximately 15%. The sequenced sample consisted of peripheral blood mononuclear cells (PBMCs). The receptors were gathered from a boy younger than 18.

The rearrangement links TRBV5-1 to TRBJ2-7; 10 bases are shared with TRBD2. From germline, CDR1 is SGHRS and CDR2 YFSETQ. With V trimmed by 2 bases and J by 3 bases, 8 bases remained unmatched. CDR3 size: 16 residues. This chain's CDR3 is CASSFQSLAGVYEQYF. The DNA for the CDR3 is TGCGCCAGCAGCTTTCAATCCCTAGCGGGAGTCTACGAGCAGTACTTC.

This clone was picked up a small number of times. The CDR3 region has the DNA TGTGCCAGCAGCCAAGCGAGCGTTAGCTACGAGCAGTACTTC. This codes for CASSQASVSYEQYF. The gene calls are TRBV4-2 and TRBJ2-7; D is ambiguous. Germline loops: CDR1 LGHNA, CDR2 YNFKEQ. The CDR3 contains 14 residues. V shed 1 base and J shed 3 bases, with 10 bases lying between them.

This clone was observed once. The chain carries TRBV27 and TRBJ2-7; 7 bases agree with TRBD2. Trimming cost V 2 bases and J 2 bases; bases outside gene matches: 3. CDR3 length: 14 amino acids. CDR1 MNHEY and CDR2 SMNVEV come from the germline V gene (reference sequence). CDR3 loop: CASSLRLAAYEQYF. In nucleotides, the CDR3 is TGTGCCAGCAGTTTAAGGCTAGCGGCCTACGAGCAGTACTTC.

The chain employs TRBV18 and TRBJ1-5; 8 positions agree with TRBD1. Germline CDR1 KGHSH, CDR2 LQKENI. This CDR3 is 15 amino acids long. V trimming: 4 bases; J trimming: 4 bases; junction bases outside the gene matches: 6. The DNA of the CDR3 is TGTGCCAGCTCACTGGACAGGGTGGAGAATCAGCCCCAGCATTTT. Protein sequence: CASSLDRVENQPQHF.

CDR3 DNA sequence: TGCAGCGTCTGGACGGGACAGGGGCTCTACGAGCAGTACTTC. Its translation is CSVWTGQGLYEQYF. The chain is built from TRBV29-1 and TRBJ2-7, with 10 bases identical to TRBD1. Germline lookup yields CDR1 SQVTM and CDR2 ANQGSEA. The CDR3 runs 14 residues. The ends lost 6 bases at V and 3 bases at J; junction bases unmatched: 8.

The chain links TRBV30 to TRBJ2-5; D is uncertain. Trimming stripped 0 bases from V and 3 bases from J, with 11 bases between. There are 14 residues in the CDR3. The V gene's germline CDR1 is GTSNPN and CDR2 SVGIG (reference sequence). CDR3 residues: CAWSVRGVEETQYF. The CDR3 nucleotides are TGTGCCTGGAGTGTACGTGGGGTTGAAGAGACCCAGTACTTC.

The rearrangement links TRBV9 to TRBJ2-6, with D possibly TRBD2 on 6 matching bases. CDR3 length equals 18 residues. Germline CDR1 SGDLS, CDR2 YYNGEE. V gave up 0 bases and J gave up 0 bases, with 13 bases separating them. The CDR3 sequence is CASSVAGGTSSGANVLTF. CDR3 nucleotide sequence: TGTGCCAGCAGCGTAGCTGGCGGGACCAGCTCTGGGGCCAACGTCCTGACTTTC.

The genes are TRBV29-1 and TRBJ2-1; the D is unclear. The CDR3 length is 11 residues. The germline gives CDR1 SQVTM, CDR2 ANQGSEA. The V end lost 2 bases, the J end lost 7 bases, and 6 bases lay between the germline ends. CDR3 loop: CSVEWRNEQFF. In DNA form, the CDR3 reads TGCAGCGTTGAATGGCGGAATGAGCAGTTCTTC.

The chain joins TRBV5-4 to TRBJ2-3; 8 bases are a match to TRBD1. V was pared by 3 bases and J by 3 bases, with 3 bases of the junction left unmatched. The CDR3 runs 14 residues. Germline lookup yields CDR1 SGHNT and CDR2 YYREEE (reference sequence). Here the CDR3 DNA reads TGTGCCAGCAGCTGGACAGGGAAGACAGATACGCAGTATTTT. Translating gives CASSWTGKTDTQYF.